This T cell receptor (beta chain) was retrieved from a study of PD-L1 blockade in urothelial cancer. Study context: Patients took up atezolizumab in 2014 at 1,200 mg intravenously every 3 weeks. Researchers found blood samples held a median of approximately 150,000 T cells. Male patients with bladder-origin urothelial cancer numbered about 90% of the roughly 29.

Stated time point: pretreatment peripheral blood. Notes on the study in general: Tumor-associated TCR clones expanded more in blood at 3 weeks in patients with durable benefit.

On this clone: The antigen is unknown.

Trimming removed 4 bases from V and 1 base from J, with 11 bases in between. The CDR3 loop spans 14 amino acids. Germline V CDR1 and CDR2: SGHDT, YYEEEE. Clones were sequenced by immunoSEQ multiplex PCR, and TCRdb holds only the in-frame ones, with some missing. The sample has about 95,000 clones, around 87% seen once; the top ten hold about 2%. This receptor was identified in a man aged 55-75 years with urothelial cancer. This chain joins TRBV5-6 and TRBJ1-1; D perhaps matches TRBD1 (6 bases). Sequenced here: PBMCs, sampled around atezolizumab (anti-PD-L1) treatment. This CDR3 reads CASSPTGRNTEAFF. CDR3 nucleotides: TGTGCCAGCAGCCCGACAGGAAGGAACACTGAAGCTTTCTTT.